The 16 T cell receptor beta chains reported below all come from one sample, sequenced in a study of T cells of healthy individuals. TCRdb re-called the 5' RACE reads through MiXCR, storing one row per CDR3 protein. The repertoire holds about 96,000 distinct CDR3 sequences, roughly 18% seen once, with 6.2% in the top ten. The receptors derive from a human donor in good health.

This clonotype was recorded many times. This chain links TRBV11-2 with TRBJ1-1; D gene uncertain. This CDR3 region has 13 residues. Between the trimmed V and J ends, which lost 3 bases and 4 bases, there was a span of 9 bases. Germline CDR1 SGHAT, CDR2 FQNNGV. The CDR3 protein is CASSLPGGTEAFF. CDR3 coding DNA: TGTGCCAGCAGCTTGCCAGGAGGCACTGAAGCTTTCTTT.

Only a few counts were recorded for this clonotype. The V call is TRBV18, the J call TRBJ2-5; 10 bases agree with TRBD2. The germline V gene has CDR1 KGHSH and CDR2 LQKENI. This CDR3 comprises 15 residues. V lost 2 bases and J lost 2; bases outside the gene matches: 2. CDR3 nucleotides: TGTGCCAGCTCACCAACAGCGGGAGGGCAAGAGACCCAGTACTTC. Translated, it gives CASSPTAGGQETQYF.

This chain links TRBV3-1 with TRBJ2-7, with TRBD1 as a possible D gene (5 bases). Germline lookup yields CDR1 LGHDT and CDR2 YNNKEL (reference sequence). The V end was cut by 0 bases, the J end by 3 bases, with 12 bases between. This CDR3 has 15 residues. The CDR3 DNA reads TGTGCCAGCAGCCAAGACCCAGGGTCTCGCTACGAGCAGTACTTC. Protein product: CASSQDPGSRYEQYF.

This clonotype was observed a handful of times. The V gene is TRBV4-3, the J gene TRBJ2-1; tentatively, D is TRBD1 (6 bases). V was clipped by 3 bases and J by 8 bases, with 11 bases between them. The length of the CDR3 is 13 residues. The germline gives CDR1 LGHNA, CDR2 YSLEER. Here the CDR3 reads CASSQGAVHEQFF. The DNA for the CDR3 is TGCGCCAGCAGCCAGGGGGCGGTTCATGAGCAGTTCTTC.

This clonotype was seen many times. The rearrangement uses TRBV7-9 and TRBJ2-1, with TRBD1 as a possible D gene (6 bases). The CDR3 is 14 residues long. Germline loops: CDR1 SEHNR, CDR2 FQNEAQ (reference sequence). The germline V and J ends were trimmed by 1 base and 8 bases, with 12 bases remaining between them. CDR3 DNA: TGTGCCAGCAGCTTAGTAGGGGGAAATCATGAGCAGTTCTTC. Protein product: CASSLVGGNHEQFF.

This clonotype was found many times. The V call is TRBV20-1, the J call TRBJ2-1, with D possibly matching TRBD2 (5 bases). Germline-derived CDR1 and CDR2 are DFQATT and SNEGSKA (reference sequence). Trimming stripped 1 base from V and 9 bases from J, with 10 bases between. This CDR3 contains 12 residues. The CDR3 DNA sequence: TGCAGTGCTAGAGGGCCTAGCTTTGAGCAGTTCTTC. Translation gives CSARGPSFEQFF.

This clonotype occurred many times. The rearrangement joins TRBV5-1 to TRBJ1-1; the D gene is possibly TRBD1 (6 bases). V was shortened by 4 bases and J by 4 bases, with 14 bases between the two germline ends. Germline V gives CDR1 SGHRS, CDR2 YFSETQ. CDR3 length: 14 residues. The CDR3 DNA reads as TGCGCCAGCAGCGTACAGACGACAGGCACTGAAGCTTTCTTT. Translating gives CASSVQTTGTEAFF.

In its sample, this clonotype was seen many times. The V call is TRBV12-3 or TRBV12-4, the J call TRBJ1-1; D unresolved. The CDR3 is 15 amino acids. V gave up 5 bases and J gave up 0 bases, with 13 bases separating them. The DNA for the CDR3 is TGTGCCAGCAGTCCCCGGAGGAGGATGAACACTGAAGCTTTCTTT. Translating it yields CASSPRRRMNTEAFF.

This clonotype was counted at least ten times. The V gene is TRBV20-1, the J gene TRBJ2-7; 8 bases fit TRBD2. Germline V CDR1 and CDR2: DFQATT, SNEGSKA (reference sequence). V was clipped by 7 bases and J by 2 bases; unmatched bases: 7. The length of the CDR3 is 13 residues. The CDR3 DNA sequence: TGCAGTGAGGCCGGGACTAGTCCCTACGAGCAGTACTTC. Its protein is CSEAGTSPYEQYF.

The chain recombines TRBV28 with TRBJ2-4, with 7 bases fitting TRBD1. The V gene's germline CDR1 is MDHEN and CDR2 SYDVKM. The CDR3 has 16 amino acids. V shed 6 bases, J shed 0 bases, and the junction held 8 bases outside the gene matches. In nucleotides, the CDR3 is TGTGCCAGCAGCCGACCGGGACAGATAGCCAAAAACATTCAGTACTTC. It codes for CASSRPGQIAKNIQYF.

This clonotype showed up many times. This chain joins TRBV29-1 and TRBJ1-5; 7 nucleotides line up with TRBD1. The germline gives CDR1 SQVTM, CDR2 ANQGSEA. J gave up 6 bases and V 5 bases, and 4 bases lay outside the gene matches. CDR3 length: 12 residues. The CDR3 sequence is CSVRQGTQPQHF. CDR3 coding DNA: TGCAGCGTTCGACAGGGAACTCAGCCCCAGCATTTT.

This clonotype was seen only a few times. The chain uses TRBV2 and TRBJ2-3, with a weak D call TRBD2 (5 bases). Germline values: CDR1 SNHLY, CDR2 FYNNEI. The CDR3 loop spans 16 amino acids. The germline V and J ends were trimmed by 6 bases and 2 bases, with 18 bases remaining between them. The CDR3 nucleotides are TGTGCCAGCAGAAAACGTTTGGCGGGCGTCACAGATACGCAGTATTTT. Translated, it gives CASRKRLAGVTDTQYF.

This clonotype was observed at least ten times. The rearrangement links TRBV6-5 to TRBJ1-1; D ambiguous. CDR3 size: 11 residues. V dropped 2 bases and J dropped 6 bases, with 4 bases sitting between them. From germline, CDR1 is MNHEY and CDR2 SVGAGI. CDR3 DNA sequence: TGTGCCAGCAGTTACAGTTCTGAAGCTTTCTTT. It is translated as CASSYSSEAFF.

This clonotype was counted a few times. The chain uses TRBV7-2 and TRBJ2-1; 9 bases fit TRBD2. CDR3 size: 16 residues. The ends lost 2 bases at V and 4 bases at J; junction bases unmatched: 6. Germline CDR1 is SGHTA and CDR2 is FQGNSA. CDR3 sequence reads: CASSLMAGGNYNEQFF. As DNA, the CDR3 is TGTGCCAGCAGCTTAATGGCGGGAGGGAATTACAATGAGCAGTTCTTC.

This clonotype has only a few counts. The CDR3 here is CASSPPFWGTEAFF. The DNA of the CDR3 is TGTGCCAGCTCACCACCGTTTTGGGGAACTGAAGCTTTCTTT. The chain couples TRBV18 to TRBJ1-1; D is uncertain. This CDR3 spans 14 amino acids. V was shortened by 0 bases and J by 5 bases, with 10 bases between the two germline ends. Germline CDR1 reads KGHSH; CDR2 reads LQKENI.

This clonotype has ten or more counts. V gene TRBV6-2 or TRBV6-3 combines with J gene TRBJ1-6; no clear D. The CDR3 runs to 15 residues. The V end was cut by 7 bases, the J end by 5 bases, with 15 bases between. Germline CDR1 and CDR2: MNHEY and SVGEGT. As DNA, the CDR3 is TGTGCCAGCACCAAGACGGGGAGGGATAATTCACCCCTCCACTTT. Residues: CASTKTGRDNSPLHF.